The 12 T cell receptor beta chains in this list originate from one sample, sequenced in a study of T-cell reconstitution after alpha-beta-depleted transplantation in children (dated by TCRdb to about 2016). The treatment or condition tag for this specimen amounts to: allogeneic hematopoietic cell transplantation with graft depleted of TCRalphabeta T cells and CD19 B cells. The library was made by PCR. Sequencing relied on an Illumina HiSeq 2500. To normalize quantification of the TCRbeta repertoire, the TCR libraries were built with molecular barcoding that relied on unique molecular identifiers. In TCRdb, the public reads were trimmed at Q25 with fastp and aligned with MiXCR, with productive beta chains retained. Identical CDR3 protein sequences are pooled into one entry, listed with their most common genes and DNA. This sample gives hundreds of thousands of distinct CDR3 sequences in total; roughly 13% of them show up just once. 0.79% of the sample is held by the ten biggest clonotypes.

Sequencing was performed on PBMCs, taken before TCRalphabeta/CD19-depleted stem cell transplant. The receptor set was obtained from a girl aged 2-10 years with congenital amegakaryocytic thrombocytopenia, due to receive a stem cell transplant.

In regard to this clonotype: Since a much larger clone is just one base distant, this may be a read error. The rearrangement links TRBV20-1 to TRBJ2-1; D is perhaps TRBD1 or TRBD2 (5 bases each). This CDR3 has 13 residues. Per germline, CDR1 DFQATT and CDR2 SNEGSKA (reference sequence). CDR3 loop: CSKEGSTNNEHFF. In DNA form, the CDR3 reads TGCAGTAAAGAGGGGAGTACTAACAATGAGCATTTCTTC.

In this sample, this clonotype turned up many times. The V gene is TRBV20-1, the J gene TRBJ2-1, with D unclear. V lost 7 bases, J lost 2 bases, and 12 bases lay in between. The CDR3 length is 13 residues. Germline CDR1 and CDR2: DFQATT and SNEGSKA (reference sequence). CDR3 loop: CSVGKGPYNEQFF. CDR3 DNA: TGCAGTGTGGGAAAGGGCCCCTACAATGAGCAGTTCTTC.

V and J are TRBV2 and TRBJ2-3; 9 positions match TRBD1. Germline CDR1 is SNHLY and CDR2 is FYNNEI. The CDR3 has 16 residues. V gave up 5 bases and J gave up 3 bases; unmatched junction bases: 9. CDR3 DNA sequence: TGTGCCAGCAGTCCCAACAGGGGGCTGAAAACAGATACGCAGTATTTT. It translates to CASSPNRGLKTDTQYF.

The chain has TRBV2 and TRBJ2-2; a weak D match, TRBD1 (6 bases). The CDR3 runs to 15 residues. From germline, CDR1 is SNHLY and CDR2 FYNNEI. V dropped 4 bases and J dropped 4 bases, with 13 bases sitting between them. CDR3 protein: CASSGTQGRTGELFF. The CDR3 nucleotides are TGTGCCAGCAGTGGGACCCAGGGGCGCACCGGGGAGCTGTTTTTT.

The chain uses TRBV19 and TRBJ1-6; D is undetermined. V lost 6 bases, J lost 0 bases, and 9 bases lay in between. This CDR3 is built from 15 residues. Per the germline V gene, CDR1 is LNHDA and CDR2 is SQIVND (reference sequence). The CDR3 sequence: CASRESSSYNSPLHF. Here the CDR3 DNA reads TGTGCCAGTAGGGAGTCGAGCTCCTATAATTCACCCCTCCACTTT.

The sample holds many counts of this clonotype. In nucleotides, the CDR3 is TGTGCCAGCAGTCTTCGGGTAACCGGGGAGCTGTTTTTT. Translation gives CASSLRVTGELFF. The rearrangement uses TRBV12-3 or TRBV12-4 and TRBJ2-2; D not resolved. V lost 5 bases and J lost 5, with 9 bases in between. CDR3 length equals 13 residues.

This clonotype was counted at least ten times. This sequence joins TRBV20-1 and TRBJ1-3, with D possibly being TRBD1 (6 bases). From germline, CDR1 is DFQATT and CDR2 SNEGSKA (reference sequence). V lost 5 bases to trimming and J lost 14 bases, with 16 bases between them. The CDR3 is made up of 11 amino acids. The CDR3 DNA reads TGCAGTGCTCGAGTTCCGGGGGCCTTATATTTT. Protein: CSARVPGALYF.

Points on this clonotype: Given the absence of the conserved phenylalanine or tryptophan at the CDR3 end, a read error is likely. The chain is built from TRBV5-1 and TRBJ2-3; maybe TRBD1 (6 bases). Between the trimmed V and J ends, which lost 7 bases and 2 bases, there was a span of 11 bases. The CDR3 spans 13 residues. Germline V gene sequence: CDR1 SGHRS, CDR2 YFSETQ. The CDR3 nucleotides are TGCGCCAGCGGTTGGACAGACACAGATACGCAGTATTCT. Translation: CASGWTDTDTQYS.

This clonotype was counted at least ten times. The genes are TRBV20-1 and TRBJ1-2; a weak D match, TRBD1 (6 bases). The CDR3 extends over 13 amino acids. CDR1 is DFQATT, CDR2 SNEGSKA, per germline (reference sequence). Trimming removed 1 base from V and 5 bases from J, with 11 bases in between. As DNA, the CDR3 is TGCAGTGCTAGAGGGGGGCAGGGTTATGGCTACACCTTC. Protein: CSARGGQGYGYTF.

This clonotype has at least ten counts. This sequence joins TRBV20-1 and TRBJ1-2, with 8 bases fitting TRBD1. The CDR3 sequence is 16 residues long. Germline CDR1 reads DFQATT; CDR2 reads SNEGSKA (reference sequence). Unmatched junction bases numbered 9, after V lost 3 bases and J lost 0 bases. The CDR3 here is CSARRQGLRANYGYTF. The CDR3 DNA reads TGCAGTGCTAGGAGACAGGGGCTACGAGCTAACTATGGCTACACCTTC.

This clonotype was observed a few times. The chain uses TRBV5-1 and TRBJ2-3, with D hard to call. Trimming took 3 bases from V and 0 from J, leaving 14 bases between them. In germline, CDR1 is SGHRS, CDR2 YFSETQ. CDR3 length: 16 amino acids. CDR3 DNA: TGCGCCAGCAGCTCCGGAGACTTGGGTAGCACAGATACGCAGTATTTT. Its translation: CASSSGDLGSTDTQYF.

The J gene is TRBJ2-1, the V gene TRBV7-2; TRBD2 aligns across 12 bases. The CDR3 is made up of 15 amino acids. From germline, CDR1 is SGHTA and CDR2 FQGNSA. With V trimmed by 5 bases and J by 8 bases, 7 bases remained unmatched. CDR3 in DNA: TGTGCCAGCAGCGCCTCTAGCGGGAGGGCCTATGAGCAGTTCTTC. Protein sequence: CASSASSGRAYEQFF.